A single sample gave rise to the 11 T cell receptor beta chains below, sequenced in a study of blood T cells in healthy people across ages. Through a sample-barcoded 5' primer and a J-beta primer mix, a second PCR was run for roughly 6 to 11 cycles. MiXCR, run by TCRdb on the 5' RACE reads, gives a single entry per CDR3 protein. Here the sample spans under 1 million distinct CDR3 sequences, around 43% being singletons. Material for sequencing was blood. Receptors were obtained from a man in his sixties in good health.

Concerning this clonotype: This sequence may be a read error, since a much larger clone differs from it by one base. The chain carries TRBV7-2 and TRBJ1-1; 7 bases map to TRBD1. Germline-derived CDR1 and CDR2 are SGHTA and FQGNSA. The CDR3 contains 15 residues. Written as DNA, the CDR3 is TGTGCCAACAGCTTAGTCCCAAACAGGGGTACTGAAGCTTTCTTT. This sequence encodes CANSLVPNRGTEAFF.

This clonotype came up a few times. The CDR3 protein is CASSRSSAKNIQYF. CDR3 bases: TGTGCCAGCAGTCGCTCTTCGGCCAAAAACATTCAGTACTTC. J is TRBJ2-4 and V is TRBV9, with D unclear. Germline CDR1 is SGDLS and CDR2 is YYNGEE. CDR3 length: 14 residues. V was trimmed by 5 bases and J by 1 base, leaving 10 bases between them.

This chain's CDR3 is CASSPSGQSPLYGYTF. CDR3 coding DNA: TGTGCCAGCTCACCCTCGGGACAGTCGCCCCTCTATGGCTACACCTTC. The chain uses TRBV18 and TRBJ1-2; 7 bases map to TRBD1. The CDR3 consists of 16 residues. Germline values: CDR1 KGHSH, CDR2 LQKENI. The J segment lost 4 bases and the V segment lost 3 bases, leaving 11 bases of the junction unmatched.

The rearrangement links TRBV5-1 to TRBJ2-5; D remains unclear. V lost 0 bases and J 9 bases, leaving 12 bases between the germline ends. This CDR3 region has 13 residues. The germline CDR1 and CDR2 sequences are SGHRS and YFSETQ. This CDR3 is CASSLGQDRPQYF. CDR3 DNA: TGCGCCAGCAGCTTGGGCCAAGATCGGCCCCAGTACTTC. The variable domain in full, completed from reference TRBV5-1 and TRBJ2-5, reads KAGVTQTPRYLIKTRGQQVTLSCSPISGHRSVSWYQQTPGQGLQFLFEYFSETQRNKGNFPGRFSGRQFSNSRSEMNVSTLELGDSALYLCASSLGQDRPQYFGPGTRLLVL.

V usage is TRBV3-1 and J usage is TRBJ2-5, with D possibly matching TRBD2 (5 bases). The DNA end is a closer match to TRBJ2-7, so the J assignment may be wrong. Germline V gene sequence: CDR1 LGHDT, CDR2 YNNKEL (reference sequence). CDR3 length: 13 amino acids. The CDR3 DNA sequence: TGTGCCAGCAGCCAAGTACGAGCGGACGAGCAGTACTTC. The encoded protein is CASSQVRADEQYF.

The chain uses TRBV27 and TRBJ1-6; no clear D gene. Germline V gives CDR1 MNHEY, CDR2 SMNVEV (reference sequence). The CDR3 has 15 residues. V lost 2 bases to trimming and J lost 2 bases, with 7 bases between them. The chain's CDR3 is CASSLEGTYNSPLHF. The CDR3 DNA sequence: TGTGCCAGCAGTTTAGAGGGCACCTATAATTCACCCCTCCACTTT.

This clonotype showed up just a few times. CDR3 sequence (DNA): TGCAGTGCTAACGTCCGGATGACAGGGCGGTCCGAGCAGTACTTC. The encoded protein is CSANVRMTGRSEQYF. V and J are TRBV20-1 and TRBJ2-7; 7 bases are a match to TRBD1. CDR3 length: 15 residues. The junction had 15 bases not matched to a gene; V was cut back by 4 bases and J by 6 bases. CDR1 and CDR2 from the germline V gene are DFQATT and SNEGSKA (reference sequence).

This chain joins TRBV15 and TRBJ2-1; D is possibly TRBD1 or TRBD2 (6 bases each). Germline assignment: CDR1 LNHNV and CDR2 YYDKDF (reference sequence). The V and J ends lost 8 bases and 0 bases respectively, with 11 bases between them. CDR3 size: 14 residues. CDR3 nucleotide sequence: TGTGCCACCTCGGGGGCCCTCTCCTACAATGAGCAGTTCTTC. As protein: CATSGALSYNEQFF.

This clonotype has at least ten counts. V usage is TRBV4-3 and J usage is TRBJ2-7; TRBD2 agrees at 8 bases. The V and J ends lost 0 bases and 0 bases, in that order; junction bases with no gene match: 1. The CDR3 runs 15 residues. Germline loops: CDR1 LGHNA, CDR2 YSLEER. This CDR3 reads CASSQDRGGSYEQYF. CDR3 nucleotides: TGCGCCAGCAGCCAAGATCGGGGGGGCTCCTACGAGCAGTACTTC.

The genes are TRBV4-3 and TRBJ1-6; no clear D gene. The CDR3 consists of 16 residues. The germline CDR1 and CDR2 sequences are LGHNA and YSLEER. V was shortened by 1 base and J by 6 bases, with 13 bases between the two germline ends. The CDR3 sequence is CASSQARQSGNSPLHF. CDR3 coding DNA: TGCGCCAGCAGCCAAGCCCGGCAAAGCGGTAATTCACCCCTCCACTTT.

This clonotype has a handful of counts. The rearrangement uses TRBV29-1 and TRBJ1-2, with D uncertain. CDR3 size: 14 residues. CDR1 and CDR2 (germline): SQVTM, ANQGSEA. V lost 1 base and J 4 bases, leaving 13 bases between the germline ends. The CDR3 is CSVEGGRVGYGYTF. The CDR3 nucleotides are TGCAGCGTTGAAGGGGGTCGAGTTGGCTATGGCTACACCTTC.